This T cell receptor beta chain was sequenced in a study of T cells expressing NK-cell markers. The wider study: Most of the eight sequenced donors tested HCMV-seropositive; one tested seronegative. Study-wide results and caveats: Whether expanded NKG2C+ T cell clones recognized HCMV stayed uncertain.

Turning to this clonotype: The antigen is not known.

The CDR3 is 18 amino acids. Germline lookup yields CDR1 SGHAT and CDR2 FQNNGV. 5'RACE template switching built TCR beta cDNA with unique molecular identifiers. With the 5' RACE reads reprocessed, TCRdb shows one record per CDR3 protein and no DNA. In all, the sample yields hundreds of thousands of distinct CDR3 sequences. Sequenced input: blood T cells: a sorted CD56 or NKG2C T cell subset, CD4+ or CD8+ T cells, or bulk PBMC T cells (not recorded which). The clonotype originates from a man aged 18-75 years in good health. V is TRBV11-2 and J is TRBJ2-6; TCRdb's assignment of TRBD2 cannot be checked, as there is no DNA. The CDR3 loop is CASSLSSGGGSGANVLTF.